These 24 T cell receptor beta chains came from one sample sequenced in a study of response to subunit inactivated influenza vaccine. TCRdb reprocessed the RT-PCR reads with MiXCR, giving one entry per CDR3 protein. This sample has fewer than 600,000 distinct CDR3 sequences, with 6% to 9% found just once. This material consisted of PBMCs from blood, taken 23 months after vaccination. Every receptor here comes from a man aged 50 to 75 who received an inactivated influenza vaccine.

This clonotype was seen a handful of times. The chain is built from TRBV30 and TRBJ2-3; maybe TRBD2 (6 bases). The CDR3 contains 17 residues. Germline CDR1 reads GTSNPN; CDR2 reads SVGIG (reference sequence). The V end lost 3 bases, the J end lost 5 bases, and 24 bases lay between the germline ends. The CDR3 reads CAWSRLGGHRGRDTQYF. In DNA form, the CDR3 reads TGTGCCTGGAGCAGACTAGGAGGGCACAGAGGAAGAGATACGCAGTATTTT. Filled out from reference TRBV30 and TRBJ2-3, the complete variable domain reads SQTIHQWPATLVQPVGSPLSLECTVEGTSNPNLYWYRQAAGRGLQLLFYSVGIGQISSEVPQNLSASRPQDRQFILSSKKLLLSDSGFYLCAWSRLGGHRGRDTQYFGPGTRLTVL.

In this sample, this clonotype turned up a few times. The chain uses TRBV5-1 and TRBJ1-6; D is possibly TRBD1 (5 bases). The CDR3 consists of 14 residues. V lost 5 bases and J lost 9, with 15 bases in between. Germline V gene lookup returns CDR1 SGHRS and CDR2 YFSETQ. This CDR3 reads CASRWTTSGSPLHF. CDR3 coding DNA: TGCGCCAGCAGATGGACAACCTCCGGTTCACCCCTCCACTTT.

This chain joins TRBV7-9 and TRBJ2-5, with D possibly being TRBD1 or TRBD2 (5 bases each). From germline, CDR1 is SEHNR and CDR2 FQNEAQ (reference sequence). The CDR3 loop spans 14 amino acids. V lost 8 bases to trimming and J lost 1 base, with 14 bases between them. The CDR3 DNA reads TGTGCCAGCGGGGACCGACGGGTCCAAGAGACCCAGTACTTC. This codes for CASGDRRVQETQYF.

The chain combines TRBV2 with TRBJ2-7; 11 positions agree with TRBD2. V was clipped by 5 bases and J by 4 bases; unmatched bases: 10. CDR3 length equals 16 residues. In germline, CDR1 is SNHLY, CDR2 FYNNEI. CDR3 protein: CASSTYVAGGPYEQYF. The CDR3 nucleotides are TGTGCCAGCAGTACCTATGTAGCGGGAGGGCCTTACGAGCAGTACTTC.

In its sample, this clonotype was seen a few times. Here the CDR3 reads CASTLKGNSPQHF. The DNA of the CDR3 is TGTGCCAGCACCCTTAAGGGGAACTCGCCCCAGCATTTT. J is TRBJ1-5 and V is TRBV12-3 or TRBV12-4; D perhaps matches TRBD1 (5 bases). The CDR3 is made up of 13 amino acids. Trimming left V 7 bases short and J 9 bases short, with 16 bases between.

There are many counts of this clonotype. The chain has TRBV6-5 and TRBJ2-1, with D hard to call. Looked up from germline, CDR1 is MNHEY and CDR2 is SVGAGI. The CDR3 is made up of 14 amino acids. V was pared by 2 bases and J by 3 bases, with 8 bases between. CDR3 in amino acids: CASSYGRNYNEQFF. The CDR3 DNA follows: TGTGCCAGCAGTTACGGACGGAACTACAATGAGCAGTTCTTC.

This clonotype has ten or more counts. This sequence joins TRBV7-8 and TRBJ1-1, with D tentatively TRBD1 (6 bases). Germline assignment: CDR1 SGHVS and CDR2 FQNEAQ. V lost 4 bases and J 3 bases, leaving 18 bases between the germline ends. The CDR3 covers 16 residues. CDR3 coding DNA: TGTGCCAGCAGCTATGGGACGGGGGCGCATTACACTGAAGCTTTCTTT. It yields the protein CASSYGTGAHYTEAFF.

This clonotype was detected many times. V usage is TRBV11-3 and J usage is TRBJ2-2, with D possibly being TRBD2 (6 bases). The CDR3 has 18 residues. CDR1 is SGHNT, CDR2 YENEEA, per germline. The germline V and J ends were trimmed by 3 bases and 6 bases, with 23 bases remaining between them. As DNA, the CDR3 is TGTGCCAGCAGCTTTAGTGTGGGACTGGCTTTAAGTTCCGGGGAGCTGTTTTTT. Translating it yields CASSFSVGLALSSGELFF.

The table lists this clonotype with a few counts. The J gene is TRBJ2-7, the V gene TRBV19, with 7 bases aligning to TRBD1. Looked up from germline, CDR1 is LNHDA and CDR2 is SQIVND (reference sequence). V was clipped by 5 bases and J by 5 bases; unmatched bases: 9. The CDR3 has 14 residues. The CDR3: CASSPRQGLHEQYF. The CDR3 nucleotides are TGTGCCAGTAGTCCCCGACAGGGATTGCACGAGCAGTACTTC.

The V and J genes are TRBV28 and TRBJ1-2; 10 bases fit TRBD1. This CDR3 region has 15 residues. Losses at the gene ends were 6 bases for V and 2 bases for J; bases not matched to a gene: 6. Germline V gives CDR1 MDHEN, CDR2 SYDVKM. CDR3 region: CASRPTGQGNYGYTF. As DNA, the CDR3 is TGTGCCAGCAGGCCCACGGGACAGGGGAACTATGGCTACACCTTC.

The V gene is TRBV12-3 or TRBV12-4, the J gene TRBJ2-3; tentative D call: TRBD2 (5 bases). There are 17 residues in the CDR3. Trimming pared 5 bases from V and 1 base from J, leaving 19 bases between. CDR3 sequence: CASSPRSVGRGTDTQYF. In DNA, the CDR3 is TGTGCCAGCAGTCCACGAAGCGTTGGGCGGGGCACAGATACGCAGTATTTT.

This clonotype has more than one count but fewer than ten. The chain combines TRBV6-5 with TRBJ1-2; possibly TRBD1 for D (6 bases). The CDR3 covers 12 residues. Trimming removed 2 bases at V and 8 bases at J, with 9 bases between. Germline CDR1 MNHEY, CDR2 SVGAGI. The CDR3 sequence: CASSYGGGGYTF. CDR3 coding DNA: TGTGCCAGCAGTTACGGGGGCGGGGGCTACACCTTC.

This clonotype was seen ten or more times. The chain recombines TRBV14 with TRBJ2-5; 11 bases are a match to TRBD1. The germline gives CDR1 SGHDN, CDR2 FVKESK. The CDR3 covers 18 residues. After removal of 0 bases from V and 3 bases from J, the junction contained 9 bases not matched to a gene. Here the CDR3 DNA reads TGTGCCAGCAGCCAAGATCTTTGGACAGGGGGCAAGGAAGAGACCCAGTACTTC. Translation gives CASSQDLWTGGKEETQYF.

This clonotype appeared a few times. This chain joins TRBV3-1 and TRBJ2-1; maybe TRBD2 (5 bases). V was trimmed by 0 bases and J by 6 bases, leaving 15 bases between them. CDR3 size: 16 residues. The germline V gene encodes CDR1 LGHDT and CDR2 YNNKEL (reference sequence). The CDR3 protein is CASSQDGDSRVNEQFF. The DNA of the CDR3 is TGTGCCAGCAGCCAAGACGGGGATAGTAGGGTCAATGAGCAGTTCTTC.

This clonotype was picked up a small number of times. The rearrangement links TRBV27 to TRBJ2-7, with TRBD2 matching over 10 bases. The CDR3 loop spans 15 amino acids. Trimming removed 2 bases from V and 3 bases from J; junction bases left unmatched: 4. CDR1 is MNHEY and CDR2 is SMNVEV in the germline V gene (reference sequence). CDR3 sequence (DNA): TGTGCCAGCAGTTTAACGGGACTAGCGCACTACGAGCAGTACTTC. It codes for CASSLTGLAHYEQYF.

V and J are TRBV12-3 or TRBV12-4 and TRBJ2-2; TRBD2 might be the D (7 bases). The CDR3 consists of 15 residues. The V and J ends lost 6 bases and 7 bases respectively, with 18 bases between them. The CDR3 DNA reads as TGTGCCAGCAGAAACGCGCGGGGGCAAAGCGGGGAGCTGTTTTTT. It is translated as CASRNARGQSGELFF.

This clonotype was detected many times. The V call is TRBV5-1, the J call TRBJ2-7, with D maybe TRBD2 (5 bases). This CDR3 is built from 14 residues. V was trimmed by 1 base and J by 5 bases, leaving 13 bases between them. CDR1 and CDR2 from the germline V gene are SGHRS and YFSETQ. The CDR3 spells CASSLFPGTDEQYF. The DNA for the CDR3 is TGCGCCAGCAGCTTGTTCCCGGGAACCGACGAGCAGTACTTC.

Only a few counts were recorded for this clonotype. The genes are TRBV5-5 and TRBJ2-5, with 8 positions matching TRBD2. CDR3 length: 14 amino acids. Germline values: CDR1 SGHKS, CDR2 YYEKEE (reference sequence). With V trimmed by 2 bases and J by 3 bases, 3 bases remained unmatched. The CDR3 here is CASSLLAVKETQYF. The DNA for the CDR3 is TGTGCCAGCAGCTTACTAGCGGTAAAAGAGACCCAGTACTTC.

This clonotype came up many times. The chain recombines TRBV7-2 with TRBJ1-1; D might be TRBD1 (5 bases). Germline V CDR1 and CDR2: SGHTA, FQGNSA. The length of the CDR3 is 15 residues. The V gene lost 3 bases and the J gene lost 1 base, with 12 bases spanning the gap. The CDR3 is CASSFHMGGNTEAFF. CDR3 bases: TGTGCCAGCAGCTTTCACATGGGGGGGAACACTGAAGCTTTCTTT.

The rearrangement uses TRBV5-1 and TRBJ1-1; TRBD1 matches at 11 bases. This CDR3 has 14 amino acids. Per germline, CDR1 SGHRS and CDR2 YFSETQ. V lost 0 bases and J lost 6; bases outside the gene matches: 1. The CDR3 loop is CASSLGGQGAEAFF. CDR3 sequence (DNA): TGCGCCAGCAGCTTGGGGGGACAGGGGGCTGAAGCTTTCTTT. Drawing the rest from reference TRBV5-1 and TRBJ1-1, the complete variable domain is KAGVTQTPRYLIKTRGQQVTLSCSPISGHRSVSWYQQTPGQGLQFLFEYFSETQRNKGNFPGRFSGRQFSNSRSEMNVSTLELGDSALYLCASSLGGQGAEAFFGQGTRLTVV.

This rearrangement joins TRBV6-1 to TRBJ2-3; D is undetermined. This CDR3 comprises 13 residues. Trimming pared 2 bases from V and 5 bases from J, leaving 8 bases between. CDR1 is MNHNS and CDR2 is SASEGT in the germline V gene. The CDR3 bases are TGTGCCAGCAGTGAATTTGTCAGAGATACGCAGTATTTT. Translating gives CASSEFVRDTQYF.

In this sample, this clonotype turned up a few times. CDR3 bases: TGTGCCAGCAGTTACTCGGGAGGTTGGGCAGCCCTCTCCTACGAGCAGTACTTC. Translating gives CASSYSGGWAALSYEQYF. V usage is TRBV6-2 or TRBV6-3 and J usage is TRBJ2-7, with TRBD2 as a possible D gene (6 bases). CDR3 length: 18 amino acids. The V end lost 0 bases, the J end lost 0 bases, and 18 bases lay between the germline ends. CDR1 is MNHEY, CDR2 SVGEGT, per germline.

This clonotype was seen a handful of times. A read error may account for a junction end that differs from germline. The CDR3 loop is CASSDPGKSSNEQFF. The CDR3 DNA is TGTGCCAGCAGTGACCCAGGGAAGTCCTCCAATGAGCAGTTCTTC. This chain connects TRBV6-4 to TRBJ2-1, with D possibly being TRBD1 (5 bases). This CDR3 is 15 amino acids long. Germline V CDR1 and CDR2: MRHNA, SNTAGT.

J is TRBJ2-6 and V is TRBV29-1, with TRBD1 identical over 10 bases. Germline V gene lookup returns CDR1 SQVTM and CDR2 ANQGSEA. The CDR3 covers 15 residues. With V trimmed by 4 bases and J by 8 bases, 8 bases remained unmatched. In DNA form, the CDR3 reads TGCAGCGTTGGATTCGGACAGGGGGTATCCAACGTCCTGACTTTC. Amino acid sequence: CSVGFGQGVSNVLTF.